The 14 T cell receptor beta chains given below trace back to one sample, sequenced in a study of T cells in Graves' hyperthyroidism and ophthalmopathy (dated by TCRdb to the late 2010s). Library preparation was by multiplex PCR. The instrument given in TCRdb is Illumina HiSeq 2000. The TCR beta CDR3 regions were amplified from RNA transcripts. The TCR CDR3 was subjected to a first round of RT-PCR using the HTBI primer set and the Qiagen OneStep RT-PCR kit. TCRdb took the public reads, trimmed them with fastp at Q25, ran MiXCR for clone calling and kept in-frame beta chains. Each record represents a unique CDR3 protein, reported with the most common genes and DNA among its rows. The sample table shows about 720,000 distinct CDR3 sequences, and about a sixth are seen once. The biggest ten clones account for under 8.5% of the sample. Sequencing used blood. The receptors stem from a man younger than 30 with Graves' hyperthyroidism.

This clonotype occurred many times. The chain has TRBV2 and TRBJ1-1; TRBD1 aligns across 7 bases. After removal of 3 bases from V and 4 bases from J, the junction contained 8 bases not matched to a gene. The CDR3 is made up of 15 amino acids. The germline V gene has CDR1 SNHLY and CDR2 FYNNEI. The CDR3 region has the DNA TGTGCCAGCAGTGATGCAACAGGGGCCGGCACTGAAGCTTTCTTT. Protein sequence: CASSDATGAGTEAFF.

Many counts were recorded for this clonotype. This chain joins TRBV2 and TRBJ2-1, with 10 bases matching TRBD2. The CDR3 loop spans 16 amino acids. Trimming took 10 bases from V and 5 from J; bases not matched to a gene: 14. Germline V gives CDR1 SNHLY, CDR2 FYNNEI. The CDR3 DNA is TGTGCCACCAGACCGTGGACTAGCGGCCTAGACAATGAGCAGTTCTTC. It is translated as CATRPWTSGLDNEQFF.

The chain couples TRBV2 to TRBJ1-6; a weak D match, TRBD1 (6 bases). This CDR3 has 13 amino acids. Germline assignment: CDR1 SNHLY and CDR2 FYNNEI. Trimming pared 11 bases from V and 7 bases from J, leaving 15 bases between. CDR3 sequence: CASTPGTNSPLHF. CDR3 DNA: TGTGCCTCGACGCCAGGGACAAATTCACCCCTCCACTTT.

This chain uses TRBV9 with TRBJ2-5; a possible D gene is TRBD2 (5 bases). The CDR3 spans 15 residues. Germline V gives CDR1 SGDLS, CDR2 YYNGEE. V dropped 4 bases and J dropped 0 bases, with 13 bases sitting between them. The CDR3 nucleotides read TGTGCCAGCAGCCCAGCGGTTACATACCAAGAGACCCAGTACTTC. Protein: CASSPAVTYQETQYF.

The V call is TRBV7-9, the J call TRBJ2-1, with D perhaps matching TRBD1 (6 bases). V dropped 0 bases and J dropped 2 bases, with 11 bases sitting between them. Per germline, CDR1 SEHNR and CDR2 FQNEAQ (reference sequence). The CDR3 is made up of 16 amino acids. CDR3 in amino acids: CASSLAQGYTYNEQFF. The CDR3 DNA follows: TGTGCCAGCAGCTTAGCGCAGGGGTATACCTACAATGAGCAGTTCTTC.

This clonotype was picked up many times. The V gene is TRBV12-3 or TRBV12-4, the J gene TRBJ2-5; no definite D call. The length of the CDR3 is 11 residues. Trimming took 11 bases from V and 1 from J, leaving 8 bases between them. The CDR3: CASQAQETQYF. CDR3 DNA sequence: TGTGCCTCCCAGGCCCAAGAGACCCAGTACTTC.

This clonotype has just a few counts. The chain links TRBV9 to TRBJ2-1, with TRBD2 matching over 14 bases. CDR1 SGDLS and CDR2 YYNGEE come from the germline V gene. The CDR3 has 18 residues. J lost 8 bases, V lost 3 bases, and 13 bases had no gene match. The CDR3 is CASSARTSGRFRSDEQFF. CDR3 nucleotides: TGTGCCAGCAGCGCCAGGACTAGCGGGAGGTTCAGGTCCGATGAGCAGTTCTTC.

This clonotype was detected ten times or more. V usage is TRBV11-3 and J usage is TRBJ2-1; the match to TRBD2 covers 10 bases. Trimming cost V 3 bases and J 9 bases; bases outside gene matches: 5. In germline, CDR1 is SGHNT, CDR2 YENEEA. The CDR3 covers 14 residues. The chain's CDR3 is CASSFSSGSPEQFF. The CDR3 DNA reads TGTGCCAGCAGCTTCTCTAGCGGGAGTCCTGAGCAGTTCTTC. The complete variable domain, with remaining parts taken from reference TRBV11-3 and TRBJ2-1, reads EAGVVQSPRYKIIEKKQPVAFWCNPISGHNTLYWYLQNLGQGPELLIRYENEEAVDDSQLPKDRFSAERLKGVDSTLKIQPAELGDSAVYLCASSFSSGSPEQFFGPGTRLTVL.

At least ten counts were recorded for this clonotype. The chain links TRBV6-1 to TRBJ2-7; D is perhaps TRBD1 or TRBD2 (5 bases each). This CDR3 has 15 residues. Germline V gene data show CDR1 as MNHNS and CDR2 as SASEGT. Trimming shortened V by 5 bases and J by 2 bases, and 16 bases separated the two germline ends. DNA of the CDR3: TGTGCCAGCAGTAACCCTTGGCAGGGAGCCTACGAGCAGTACTTC. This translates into CASSNPWQGAYEQYF.

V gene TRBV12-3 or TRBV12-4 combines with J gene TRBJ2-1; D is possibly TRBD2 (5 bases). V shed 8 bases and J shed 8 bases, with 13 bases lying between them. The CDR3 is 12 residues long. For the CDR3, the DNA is TGTGCCAGCTCGGGGATTTACGATGAGCAGTTCTTC. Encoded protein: CASSGIYDEQFF.

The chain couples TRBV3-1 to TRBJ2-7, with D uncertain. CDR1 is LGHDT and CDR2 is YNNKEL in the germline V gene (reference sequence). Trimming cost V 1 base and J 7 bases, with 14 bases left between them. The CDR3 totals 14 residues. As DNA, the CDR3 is TGTGCCAGCAGCCAAGTGGGAAAGGCTGGGGAGCAGTACTTC. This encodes CASSQVGKAGEQYF.

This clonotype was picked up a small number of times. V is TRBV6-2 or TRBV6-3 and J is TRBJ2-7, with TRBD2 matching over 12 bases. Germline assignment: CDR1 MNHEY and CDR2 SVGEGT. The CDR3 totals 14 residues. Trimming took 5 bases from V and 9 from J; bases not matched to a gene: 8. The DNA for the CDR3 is TGTGCCAGCAGTCAACTAGCGGGAGGAGGCGGGCAGTACTTC. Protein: CASSQLAGGGGQYF.

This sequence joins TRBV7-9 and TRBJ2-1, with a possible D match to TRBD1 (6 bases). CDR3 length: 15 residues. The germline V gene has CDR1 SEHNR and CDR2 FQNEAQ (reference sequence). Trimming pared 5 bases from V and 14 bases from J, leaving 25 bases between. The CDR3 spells CASSPGTTGIIVKFF. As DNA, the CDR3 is TGTGCCAGCAGCCCAGGGACAACCGGAATTATAGTAAAGTTCTTC.

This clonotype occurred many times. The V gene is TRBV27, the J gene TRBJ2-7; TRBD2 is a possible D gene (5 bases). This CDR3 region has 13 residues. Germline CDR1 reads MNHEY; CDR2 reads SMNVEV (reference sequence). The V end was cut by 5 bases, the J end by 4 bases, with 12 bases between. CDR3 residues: CASSPPRGYEQYF. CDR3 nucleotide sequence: TGTGCCAGCAGTCCTCCGAGAGGGTACGAGCAGTACTTC.